Included here is one TCR beta chain sequence, with context. The CDR3 has 14 amino acids. V was pared by 6 bases and J by 4 bases, with 6 bases of the junction left unmatched. Germline lookup yields CDR1 MNHNY and CDR2 SVGAGI (reference sequence). The protocol was immunoSEQ multiplex PCR, while the TCRdb copy is restricted to in-frame clones and leaves out a portion. This table has under 250,000 clones, less than 85% appearing once. These data come from a study of blood T cell repertoires in COVID-19. The overall study: PBMCs, B-cell-depleted T cells, or T cells were the source of the cDNA or gDNA that made up the material.

Sequenced sample: peripheral blood. This TCR came from a woman in her 70s with acute or convalescent COVID-19. The chain combines TRBV6-6 with TRBJ2-7; TRBD2 matches 10 bases. CDR3 residues: CASSSGGGMYEQYF. The CDR3 region has the DNA TGTGCCAGCAGCAGCGGGGGGGGTATGTACGAGCAGTACTTC.